The sequence of this T cell receptor beta chain was determined in a study of cytomegalovirus exposure and HLA in healthy donors. The CDR3 is 14 amino acids. V was pared by 4 bases and J by 4 bases, with 11 bases between. Per germline, CDR1 MNHNS and CDR2 SASEGT. For this clone: Antigen specificity is unknown.

The PCR was carried out with 60 Vbeta primers and 13 Jbeta primers. TCRdb's copy holds only in-frame clones and misses some; the assay was immunoSEQ multiplex PCR. The sample table includes 100,000 to 150,000 clones. Study-wide points: Most sequenced TCRs were rare (though some public TCRs occurred in many donors). Relative to equally common others, HLA-associated TCR beta chains showed greater clonal expansion in a later analysis. Follow-up analysis later connected one missense variant in DCLRE1C with trimming of TCR beta V- and J-genes.

Healthy bone marrow donors made up the cohort. This sequence originates from a woman between 35 and 50 years old in good health and CMV-seronegative. The V gene is TRBV6-1, the J gene TRBJ1-3; D unclear. The sample was PBMCs. In DNA, the CDR3 is TGTGCCAGCAGTGTAGGAGGAGGAGGAAACACCATATATTTT. Amino acid sequence: CASSVGGGGNTIYF.